This T cell receptor beta chain was identified during a study of Ad26.COV2.S vaccination and SARS-CoV-2 variants. Whole-study context: The vaccine Ad26.COV2.S was put into the muscle once, or twice with 56 days between.

With V trimmed by 5 bases and J by 2 bases, 6 bases remained unmatched. The CDR3 extends over 15 amino acids. CDR1 is SGHAT and CDR2 is FQNNGV in the germline V gene. Treatment in this sample: around 19 received Ad26.COV2.S at low or high dose, single or two shots; 5 received placebo; per-sample allocation not given. Day 63 after the first vaccine or placebo injection was the time point for sampling. Boston hosted the donor, who was an adult aged 18-55 years. Generated by immunoSEQ multiplex PCR, the TCRdb table keeps only in-frame clones and is missing some. Of about 460,000 clones listed, roughly nine tenths were seen once; the top ten hold approximately 1.7%.

The chain employs TRBV11-2 and TRBJ2-1, with 7 bases matching TRBD2. The material sequenced was peripheral blood, taken in a trial of Ad26.COV2.S vaccine versus placebo. The source is a person between 18 and 59 years old who received the Ad26.COV2.S COVID-19 vaccine or a placebo. The CDR3 protein is CASSERLATYNEQFF. The CDR3 nucleotides are TGTGCCAGCAGCGAAAGACTAGCTACCTACAATGAGCAGTTCTTC.